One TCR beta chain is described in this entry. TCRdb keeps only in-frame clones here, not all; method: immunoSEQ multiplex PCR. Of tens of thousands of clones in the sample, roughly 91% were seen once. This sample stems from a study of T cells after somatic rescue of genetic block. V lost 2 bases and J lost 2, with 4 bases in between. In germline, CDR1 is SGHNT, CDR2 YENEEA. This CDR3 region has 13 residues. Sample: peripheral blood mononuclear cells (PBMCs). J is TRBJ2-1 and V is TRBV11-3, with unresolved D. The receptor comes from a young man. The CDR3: CASSLTAYNEQFF. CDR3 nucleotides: TGTGCCAGCAGCTTAACAGCCTACAATGAGCAGTTCTTC. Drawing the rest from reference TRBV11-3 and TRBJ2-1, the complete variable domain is EAGVVQSPRYKIIEKKQPVAFWCNPISGHNTLYWYLQNLGQGPELLIRYENEEAVDDSQLPKDRFSAERLKGVDSTLKIQPAELGDSAVYLCASSLTAYNEQFFGPGTRLTVL.